This paragraph covers one T cell receptor (beta chain) sequence. For recovered donors of Cohort 3, there were two negative PCRs, clearance, or symptom resolution. The CDR3 is made up of 16 amino acids. Trimming removed 0 bases from V and 7 bases from J; junction bases left unmatched: 7. The germline V gene has CDR1 SGDLS and CDR2 YYNGEE. The repertoire was sequenced with immunoSEQ multiplex PCR; TCRdb's copy has only in-frame clones and lacks some. Of roughly 170,000 clones in the sample, 70% to 85% were seen once. This sample stems from a study of blood T cell repertoires in COVID-19. Study overall: Sources were T cells, B-cell-depleted T cells, or PBMCs; the material itself was cDNA or gDNA.

The V call is TRBV9, the J call TRBJ1-6, with 7 bases identical to TRBD1. Sequencing input: PBMCs or T cells enriched from blood (not recorded which). This receptor was taken from a woman between 45 and 65 years old who had recovered from COVID-19. The CDR3 sequence is CASSVGFTGENSPLHF. CDR3 DNA sequence: TGTGCCAGCAGCGTAGGATTCACAGGGGAGAATTCACCCCTCCACTTT.